This record concerns one T cell receptor (beta chain) sequence. The sample comes from a study of OX40 agonist ivuxolimab in advanced cancers. For the study at large: The group had a mean age of roughly 65 years, ranged from about 23 to 85, and was 80% to 90% male.

V gave up 4 bases and J gave up 5 bases, with 20 bases separating them. The CDR3 runs 16 residues. The V gene's germline CDR1 is SEHNR and CDR2 FQNEAQ (reference sequence). TCRdb's copy holds only in-frame clones and misses some; the assay was immunoSEQ multiplex PCR. The sample includes about 70,000 clones, approximately 82% of them seen just once. The sequence was collected from an adult with an advanced solid tumor such as melanoma, head and neck, liver or kidney cancer. This material consisted of CD4+ or CD8+ T cells sorted from blood, taken in a trial of the OX40 agonist ivuxolimab. The chain couples TRBV7-9 to TRBJ1-2; D not resolved. The CDR3 region has the DNA TGTGCCAGCAGCTCTGAGTGGGAGGTTGTGCGGTATGGCTACACCTTC. This encodes CASSSEWEVVRYGYTF.